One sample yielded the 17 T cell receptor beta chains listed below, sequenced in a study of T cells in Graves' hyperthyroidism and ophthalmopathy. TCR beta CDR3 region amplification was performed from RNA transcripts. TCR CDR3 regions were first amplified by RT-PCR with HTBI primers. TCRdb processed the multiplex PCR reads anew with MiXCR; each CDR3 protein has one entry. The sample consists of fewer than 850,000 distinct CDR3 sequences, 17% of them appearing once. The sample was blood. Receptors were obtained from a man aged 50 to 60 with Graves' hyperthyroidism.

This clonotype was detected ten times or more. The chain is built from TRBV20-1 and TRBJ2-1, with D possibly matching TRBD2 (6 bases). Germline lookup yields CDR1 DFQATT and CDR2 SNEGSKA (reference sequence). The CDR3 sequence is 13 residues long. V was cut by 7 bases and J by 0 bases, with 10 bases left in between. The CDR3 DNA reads TGCAGTGTGATCGGGAGCTCCTACAATGAGCAGTTCTTC. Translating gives CSVIGSSYNEQFF.

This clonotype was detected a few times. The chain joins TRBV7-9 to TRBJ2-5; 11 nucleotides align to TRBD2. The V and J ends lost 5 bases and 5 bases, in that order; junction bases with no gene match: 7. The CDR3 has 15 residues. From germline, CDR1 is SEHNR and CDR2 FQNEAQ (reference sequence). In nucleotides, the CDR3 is TGTGCCAGCAGCCATAGACTAGCGGGGCGGGAGACCCAGTACTTC. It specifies CASSHRLAGRETQYF. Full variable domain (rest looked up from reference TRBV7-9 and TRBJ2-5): DTGVSQNPRHKITKRGQNVTFRCDPISEHNRLYWYRQTLGQGPEFLTYFQNEAQLEKSRLLSDRFSAERPKGSFSTLEIQRTEQGDSAMYLCASSHRLAGRETQYFGPGTRLLVL.

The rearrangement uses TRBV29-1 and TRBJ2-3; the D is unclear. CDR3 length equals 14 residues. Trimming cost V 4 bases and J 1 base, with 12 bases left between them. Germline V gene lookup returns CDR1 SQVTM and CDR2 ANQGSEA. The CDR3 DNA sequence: TGCAGCGTTGGTCGTGGGATTGGCACAGATACGCAGTATTTT. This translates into CSVGRGIGTDTQYF.

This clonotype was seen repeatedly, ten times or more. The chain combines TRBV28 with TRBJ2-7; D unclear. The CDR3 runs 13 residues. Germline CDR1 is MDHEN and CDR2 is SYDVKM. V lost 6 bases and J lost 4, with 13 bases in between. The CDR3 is CASRPQHIYEQYF. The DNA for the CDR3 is TGTGCCAGCAGACCCCAACACATTTACGAGCAGTACTTC.

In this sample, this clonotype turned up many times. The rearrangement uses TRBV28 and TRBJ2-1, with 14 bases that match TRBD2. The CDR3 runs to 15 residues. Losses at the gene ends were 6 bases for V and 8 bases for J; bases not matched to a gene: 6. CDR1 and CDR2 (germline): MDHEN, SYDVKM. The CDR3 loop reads CASSSGLAGGYEQFF. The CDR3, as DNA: TGTGCCAGCAGCTCCGGACTAGCGGGAGGCTATGAGCAGTTCTTC.

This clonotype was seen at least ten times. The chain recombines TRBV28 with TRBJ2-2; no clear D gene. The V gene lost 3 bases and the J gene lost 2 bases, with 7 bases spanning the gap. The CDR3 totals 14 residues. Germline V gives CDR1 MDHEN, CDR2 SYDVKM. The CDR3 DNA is TGTGCCAGCAGTTTTTTACCTAACACCGGGGAGCTGTTTTTT. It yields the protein CASSFLPNTGELFF. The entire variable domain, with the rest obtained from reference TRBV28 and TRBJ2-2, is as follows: DVKVTQSSRYLVKRTGEKVFLECVQDMDHENMFWYRQDPGLGLRLIYFSYDVKMKEKGDIPEGYSVSREKKERFSLILESASTNQTSMYLCASSFLPNTGELFFGEGSRLTVL.

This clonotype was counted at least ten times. CDR3 DNA sequence: TGTGCCAGCAGTCATCCCGGGACAACTAACACCGGGGAGCTGTTTTTT. Its protein product is CASSHPGTTNTGELFF. The chain links TRBV2 to TRBJ2-2, with D possibly matching TRBD1 (6 bases). Germline V gene sequence: CDR1 SNHLY, CDR2 FYNNEI. Trimming stripped 5 bases from V and 2 bases from J, with 15 bases between. The CDR3 has 16 residues.

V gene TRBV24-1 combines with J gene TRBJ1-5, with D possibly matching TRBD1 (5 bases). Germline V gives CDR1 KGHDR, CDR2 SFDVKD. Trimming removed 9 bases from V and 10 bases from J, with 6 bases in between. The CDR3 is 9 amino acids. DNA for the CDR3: TGTGCCACCCAGGGCCCCCAGCATTTT. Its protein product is CATQGPQHF.

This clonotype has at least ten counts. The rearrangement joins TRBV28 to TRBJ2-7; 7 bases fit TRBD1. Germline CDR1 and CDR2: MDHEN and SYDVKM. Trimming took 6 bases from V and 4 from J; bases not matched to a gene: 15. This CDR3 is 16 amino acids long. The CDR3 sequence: CASSPRQGIFDYEQYF. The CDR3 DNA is TGTGCCAGCAGCCCGAGACAGGGAATTTTTGATTACGAGCAGTACTTC.

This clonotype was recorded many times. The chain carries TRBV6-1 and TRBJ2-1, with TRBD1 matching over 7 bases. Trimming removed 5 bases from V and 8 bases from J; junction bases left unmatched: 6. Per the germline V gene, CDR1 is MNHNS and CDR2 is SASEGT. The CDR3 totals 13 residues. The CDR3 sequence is CASSYADRHEQFF. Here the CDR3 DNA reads TGTGCCAGCAGTTACGCGGACAGGCATGAGCAGTTCTTC.

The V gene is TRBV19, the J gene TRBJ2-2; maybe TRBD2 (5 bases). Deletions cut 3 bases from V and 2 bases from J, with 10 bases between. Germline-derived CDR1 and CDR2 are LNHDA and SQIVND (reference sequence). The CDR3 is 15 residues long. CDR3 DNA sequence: TGTGCCAGTAGTATTAGGACTTCCAACACCGGGGAGCTGTTTTTT. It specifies CASSIRTSNTGELFF.

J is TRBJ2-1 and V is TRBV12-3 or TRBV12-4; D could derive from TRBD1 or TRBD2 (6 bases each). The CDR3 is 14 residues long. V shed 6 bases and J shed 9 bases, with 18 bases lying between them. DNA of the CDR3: TGTGCCAGCAGGAGGGGGGAGCATCCGGGTGAGCAGTTCTTC. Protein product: CASRRGEHPGEQFF.

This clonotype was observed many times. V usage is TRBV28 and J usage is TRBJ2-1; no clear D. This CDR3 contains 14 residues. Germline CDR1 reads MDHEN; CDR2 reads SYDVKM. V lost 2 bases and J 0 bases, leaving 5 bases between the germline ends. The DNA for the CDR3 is TGTGCCAGCAGTTTACCGAGCTCCTACAATGAGCAGTTCTTC. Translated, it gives CASSLPSSYNEQFF.

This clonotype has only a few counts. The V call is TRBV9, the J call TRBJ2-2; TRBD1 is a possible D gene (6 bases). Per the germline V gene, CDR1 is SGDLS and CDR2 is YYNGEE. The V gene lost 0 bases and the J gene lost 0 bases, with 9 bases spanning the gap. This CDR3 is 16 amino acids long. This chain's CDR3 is CASSVGTVPNTGELFF. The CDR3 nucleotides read TGTGCCAGCAGCGTAGGGACAGTCCCGAACACCGGGGAGCTGTTTTTT. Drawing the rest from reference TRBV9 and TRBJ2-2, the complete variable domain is DSGVTQTPKHLITATGQRVTLRCSPRSGDLSVYWYQQSLDQGLQFLIQYYNGEERAKGNILERFSAQQFPDLHSELNLSSLELGDSALYFCASSVGTVPNTGELFFGEGSRLTVL.

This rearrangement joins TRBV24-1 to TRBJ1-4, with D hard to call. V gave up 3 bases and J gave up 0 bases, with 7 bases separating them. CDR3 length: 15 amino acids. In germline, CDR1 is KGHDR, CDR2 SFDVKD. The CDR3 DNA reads TGTGCCACCAGTGATGGGTCTACAACTAATGAAAAACTGTTTTTT. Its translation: CATSDGSTTNEKLFF.

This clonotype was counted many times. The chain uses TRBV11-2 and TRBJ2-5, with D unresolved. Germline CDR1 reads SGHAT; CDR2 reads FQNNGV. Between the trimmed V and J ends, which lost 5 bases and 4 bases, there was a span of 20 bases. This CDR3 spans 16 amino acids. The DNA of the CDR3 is TGTGCCAGCAGCATCACCCTACAGTATTTAGGAGAGACCCAGTACTTC. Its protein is CASSITLQYLGETQYF.

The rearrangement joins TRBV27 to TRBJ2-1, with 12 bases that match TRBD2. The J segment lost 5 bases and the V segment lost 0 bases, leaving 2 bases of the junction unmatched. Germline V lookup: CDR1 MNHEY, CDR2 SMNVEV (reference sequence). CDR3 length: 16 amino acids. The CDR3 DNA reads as TGTGCCAGCAGTTTATCCGGACTAGCGGGACACAATGAGCAGTTCTTC. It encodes CASSLSGLAGHNEQFF.